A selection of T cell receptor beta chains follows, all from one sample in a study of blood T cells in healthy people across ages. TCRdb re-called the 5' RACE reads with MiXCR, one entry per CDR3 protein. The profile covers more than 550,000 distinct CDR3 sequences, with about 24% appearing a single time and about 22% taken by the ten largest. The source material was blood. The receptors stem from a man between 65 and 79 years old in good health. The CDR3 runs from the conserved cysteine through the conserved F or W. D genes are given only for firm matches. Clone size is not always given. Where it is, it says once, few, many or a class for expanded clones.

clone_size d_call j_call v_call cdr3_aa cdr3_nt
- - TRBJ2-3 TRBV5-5 CASSLETPLSTDTQYF TGTGCCAGCAGCTTGGAGACGCCCTTGAGCACAGATACGCAGTATTTT
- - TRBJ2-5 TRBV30 CAWSRGFQETQYF TGTGCCTGGAGTCGGGGATTCCAAGAGACCCAGTACTTC
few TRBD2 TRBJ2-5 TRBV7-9 CASSLSGGSQETQYF TGTGCCAGCAGCTTAAGCGGGGGGTCCCAAGAGACCCAGTACTTC
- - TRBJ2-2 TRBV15 CATSRVRTASTGELFF TGTGCCACCAGCAGAGTAAGAACAGCTTCGACCGGGGAGCTGTTTTTT
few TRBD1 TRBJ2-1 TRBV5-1 CASSIYRGPHNEQFF TGCGCCAGCAGCATCTACAGGGGGCCCCACAATGAGCAGTTCTTC
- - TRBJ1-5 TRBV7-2 CASSSDPQGRQPQHF TGTGCCAGCAGCTCTGACCCCCAGGGTCGCCAGCCCCAGCATTTT
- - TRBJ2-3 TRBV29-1 CSPGTLGPDTQYF TGCAGCCCTGGGACATTGGGTCCAGATACGCAGTATTTT
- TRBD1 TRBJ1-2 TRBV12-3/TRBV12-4 CASSDRGGYTF TGTGCCAGCAGCGACAGGGGTGGCTACACCTTC
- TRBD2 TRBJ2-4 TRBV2 CASRSLAGKNIQYF TGTGCCAGCAGGTCACTAGCGGGCAAAAACATTCAGTACTTC
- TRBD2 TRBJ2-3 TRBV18 CASSPRSLAGAWTDTQYF TGTGCCAGCTCACCACGGTCGTTAGCGGGAGCTTGGACAGATACGCAGTATTTT
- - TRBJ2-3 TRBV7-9 CASRSEAEFTDTQYF TGTGCCAGCAGGTCTGAGGCAGAATTCACAGATACGCAGTATTTT
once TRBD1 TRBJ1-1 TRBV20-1 CSARHRGHTEAFF TGCAGTGCTAGACACAGGGGGCACACTGAAGCTTTCTTT
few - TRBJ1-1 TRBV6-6 CASSYSFVTEAFF TGTGCCAGCAGTTACAGTTTTGTCACTGAAGCTTTCTTT
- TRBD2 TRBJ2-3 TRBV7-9 CASSLASGLDADTQYF TGTGCCAGCAGCTTAGCTTCGGGACTAGATGCAGATACGCAGTATTTT
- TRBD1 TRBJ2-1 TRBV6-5 CASSYWTGINNEQFF TGTGCCAGCAGCTATTGGACAGGGATAAACAATGAGCAGTTCTTC
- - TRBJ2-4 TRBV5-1 CASSSQGMAKNIQYF TGCGCCAGCAGCTCCCAGGGGATGGCCAAAAACATTCAGTACTTC
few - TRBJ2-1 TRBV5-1 CASSFSISGYNEQFF TGCGCCAGCAGCTTTAGCATAAGCGGCTACAATGAGCAGTTCTTC
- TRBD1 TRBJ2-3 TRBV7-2 CASSLTGVSGTQYF TGTGCCAGCAGCCTAACAGGGGTATCTGGGACGCAGTATTTT
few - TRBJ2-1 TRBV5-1 CASSLTSRGGEQFF TGCGCCAGCAGCTTGACTAGCCGGGGTGGGGAGCAGTTCTTC
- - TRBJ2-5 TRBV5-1 CASSLEWRPQETQYF TGCGCCAGCAGCTTGGAGTGGAGGCCGCAAGAGACCCAGTACTTC
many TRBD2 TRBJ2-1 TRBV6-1 CASSEAWTSGLYEQFF TGTGCCAGCAGTGAAGCCTGGACTAGCGGTTTATATGAGCAGTTCTTC
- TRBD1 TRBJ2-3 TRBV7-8 CASSLLATGTDTQYF TGTGCCAGCAGCTTACTGGCGACAGGGACAGATACGCAGTATTTT
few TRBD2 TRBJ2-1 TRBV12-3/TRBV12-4 CASRRTSGGATTNEQFF TGTGCCAGCAGACGTACTAGCGGGGGGGCTACAACTAATGAGCAGTTCTTC
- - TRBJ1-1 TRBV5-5 CASSLAPEAEAFF TGTGCCAGCAGCTTGGCCCCGGAGGCTGAAGCTTTCTTT
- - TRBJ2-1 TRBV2 CASSGLAGPYNEQFF TGTGCCAGCAGCGGACTGGCGGGACCCTACAATGAGCAGTTCTTC
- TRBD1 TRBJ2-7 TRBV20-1 CSAGQGGGYEQYF TGCAGTGCAGGACAGGGAGGAGGCTACGAGCAGTACTTC
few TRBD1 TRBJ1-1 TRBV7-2 CASSAEGGGEAFF TGTGCCAGCAGCGCCGAAGGGGGCGGTGAAGCTTTCTTT